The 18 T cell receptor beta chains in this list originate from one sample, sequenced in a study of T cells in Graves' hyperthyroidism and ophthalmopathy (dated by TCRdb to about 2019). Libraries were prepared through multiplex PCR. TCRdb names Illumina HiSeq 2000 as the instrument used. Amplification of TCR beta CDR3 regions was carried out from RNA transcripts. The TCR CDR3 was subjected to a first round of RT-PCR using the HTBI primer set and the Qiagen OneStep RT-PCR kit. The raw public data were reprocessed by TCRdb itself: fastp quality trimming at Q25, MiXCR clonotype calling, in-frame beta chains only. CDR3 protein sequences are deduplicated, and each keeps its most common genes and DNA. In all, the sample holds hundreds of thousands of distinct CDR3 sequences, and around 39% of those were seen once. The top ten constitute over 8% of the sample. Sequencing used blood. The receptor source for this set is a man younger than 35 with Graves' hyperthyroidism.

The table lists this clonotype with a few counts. DNA for the CDR3: TGTGCCACTCTCGGGACCTCAGGGGAGCAGTACTTC. Amino acids: CATLGTSGEQYF. The chain carries TRBV2 and TRBJ2-7; the D call may be TRBD1 or TRBD2 (5 bases each). The CDR3 is 12 residues long. The V end was cut by 10 bases, the J end by 7 bases, with 17 bases between. Germline CDR1 and CDR2: SNHLY and FYNNEI. Complete variable domain (other parts from reference TRBV2 and TRBJ2-7): EPEVTQTPSHQVTQMGQEVILRCVPISNHLYFYWYRQILGQKVEFLVSFYNNEISEKSEIFDDQFSVERPDGSNFTLKIRSTKLEDSAMYFCATLGTSGEQYFGPGTRLTVT.

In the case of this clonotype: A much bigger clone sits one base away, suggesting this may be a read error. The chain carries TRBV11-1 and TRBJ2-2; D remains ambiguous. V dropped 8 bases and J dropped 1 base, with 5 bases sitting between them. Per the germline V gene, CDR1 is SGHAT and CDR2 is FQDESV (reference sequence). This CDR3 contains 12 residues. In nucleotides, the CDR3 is TGTGCCAGCGTAGAGAACACCGGGGAGCTGTTTTTT. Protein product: CASVENTGELFF.

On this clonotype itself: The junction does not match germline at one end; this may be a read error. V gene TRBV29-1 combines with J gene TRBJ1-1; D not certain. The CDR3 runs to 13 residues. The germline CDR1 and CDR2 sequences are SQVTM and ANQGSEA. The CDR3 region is CTARKSQNTGAFF. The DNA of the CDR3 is TGCACCGCCCGTAAGAGCCAGAACACTGGAGCTTTCTTT.

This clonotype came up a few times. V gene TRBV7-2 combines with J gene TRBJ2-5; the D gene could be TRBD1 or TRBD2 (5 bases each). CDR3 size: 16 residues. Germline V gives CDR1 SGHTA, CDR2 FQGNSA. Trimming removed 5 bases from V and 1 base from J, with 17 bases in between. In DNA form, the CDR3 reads TGTGCCAGCAGCCTCGGGACCGGAGTCCCCCAAGAGACCCAGTACTTC. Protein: CASSLGTGVPQETQYF.

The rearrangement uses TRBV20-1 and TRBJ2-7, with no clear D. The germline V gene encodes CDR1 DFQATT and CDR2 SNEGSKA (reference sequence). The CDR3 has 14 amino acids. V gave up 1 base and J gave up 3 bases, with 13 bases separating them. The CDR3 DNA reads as TGCAGTGCTAGAGTCCAGAAGGGCCTCTACGAGCAGTACTTC. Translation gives CSARVQKGLYEQYF.

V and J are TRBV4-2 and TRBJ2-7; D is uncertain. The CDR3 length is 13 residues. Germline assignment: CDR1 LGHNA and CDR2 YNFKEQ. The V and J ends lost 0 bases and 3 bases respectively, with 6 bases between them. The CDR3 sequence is CASSQENSYEQYF. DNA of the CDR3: TGTGCCAGCAGCCAAGAAAACAGCTACGAGCAGTACTTC.

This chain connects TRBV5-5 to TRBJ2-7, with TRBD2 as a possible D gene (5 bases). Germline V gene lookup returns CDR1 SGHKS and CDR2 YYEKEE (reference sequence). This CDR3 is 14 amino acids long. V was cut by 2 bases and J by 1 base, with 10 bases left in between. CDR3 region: CASSLLGLSYEQYF. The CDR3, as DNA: TGTGCCAGCAGCTTACTAGGCCTTTCCTACGAGCAGTACTTC.

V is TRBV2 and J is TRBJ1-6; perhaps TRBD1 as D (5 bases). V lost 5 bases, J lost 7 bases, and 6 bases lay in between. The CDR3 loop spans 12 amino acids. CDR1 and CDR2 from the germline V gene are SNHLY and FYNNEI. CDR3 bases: TGTGCCAGCAGTTGGGGCAATTCACCCCTCCACTTT. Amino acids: CASSWGNSPLHF. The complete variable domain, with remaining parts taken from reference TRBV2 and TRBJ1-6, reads EPEVTQTPSHQVTQMGQEVILRCVPISNHLYFYWYRQILGQKVEFLVSFYNNEISEKSEIFDDQFSVERPDGSNFTLKIRSTKLEDSAMYFCASSWGNSPLHFGNGTRLTVT.

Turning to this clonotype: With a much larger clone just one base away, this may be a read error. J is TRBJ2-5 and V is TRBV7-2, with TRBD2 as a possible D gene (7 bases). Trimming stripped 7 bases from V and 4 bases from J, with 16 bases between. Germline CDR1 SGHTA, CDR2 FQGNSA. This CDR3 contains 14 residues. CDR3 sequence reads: CASNPAGQGETQYF. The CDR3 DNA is TGTGCCAGCAACCCAGCGGGACAAGGAGAGACCCAGTACTTC.

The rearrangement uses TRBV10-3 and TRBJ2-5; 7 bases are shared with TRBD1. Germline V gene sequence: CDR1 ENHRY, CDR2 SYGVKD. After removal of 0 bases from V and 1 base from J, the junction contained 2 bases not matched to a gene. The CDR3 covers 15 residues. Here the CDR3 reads CAISESTGTQETQYF. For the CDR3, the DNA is TGTGCCATCAGTGAGTCGACAGGGACCCAAGAGACCCAGTACTTC.

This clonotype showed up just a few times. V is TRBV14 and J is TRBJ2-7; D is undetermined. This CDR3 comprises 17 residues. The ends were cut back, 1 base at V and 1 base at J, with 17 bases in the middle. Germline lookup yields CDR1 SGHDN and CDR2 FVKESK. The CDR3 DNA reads TGTGCCAGCAGCCAAGGGTGGGGTCAGGCAAGTTCCTACGAGCAGTACTTC. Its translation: CASSQGWGQASSYEQYF.

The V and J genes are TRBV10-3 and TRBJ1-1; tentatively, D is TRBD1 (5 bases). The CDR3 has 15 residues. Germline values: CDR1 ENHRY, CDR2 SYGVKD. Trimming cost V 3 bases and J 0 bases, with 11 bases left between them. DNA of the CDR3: TGTGCCATCAGTGACCTAGGGGCGGTGAACACTGAAGCTTTCTTT. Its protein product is CAISDLGAVNTEAFF.

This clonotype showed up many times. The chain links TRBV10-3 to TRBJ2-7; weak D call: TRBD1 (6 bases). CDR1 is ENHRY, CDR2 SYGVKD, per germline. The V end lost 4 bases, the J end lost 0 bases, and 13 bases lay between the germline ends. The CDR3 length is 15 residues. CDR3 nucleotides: TGTGCCATCAGTGTTACAGGACAGAGCTCCTACGAGCAGTACTTC. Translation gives CAISVTGQSSYEQYF.

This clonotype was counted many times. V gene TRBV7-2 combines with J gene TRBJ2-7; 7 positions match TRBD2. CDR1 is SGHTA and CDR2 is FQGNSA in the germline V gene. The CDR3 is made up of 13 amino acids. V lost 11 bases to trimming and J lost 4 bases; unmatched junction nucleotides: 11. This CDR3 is CAARRASGYEQYF. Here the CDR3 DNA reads TGTGCCGCAAGGCGGGCTAGCGGTTACGAGCAGTACTTC.

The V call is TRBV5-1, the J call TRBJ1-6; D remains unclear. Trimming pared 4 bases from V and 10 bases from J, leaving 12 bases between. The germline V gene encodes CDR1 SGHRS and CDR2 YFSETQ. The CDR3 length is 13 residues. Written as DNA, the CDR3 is TGCGCCAGCAGCCCCGGAGATGGATCACCCCTCCACTTT. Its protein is CASSPGDGSPLHF.

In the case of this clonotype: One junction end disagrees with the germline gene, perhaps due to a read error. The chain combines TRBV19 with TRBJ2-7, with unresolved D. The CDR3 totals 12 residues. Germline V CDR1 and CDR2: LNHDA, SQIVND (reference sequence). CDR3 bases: TGCAGCGTCTCCTGGAGTCACTACGAGCAGTACTTC. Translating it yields CSVSWSHYEQYF.

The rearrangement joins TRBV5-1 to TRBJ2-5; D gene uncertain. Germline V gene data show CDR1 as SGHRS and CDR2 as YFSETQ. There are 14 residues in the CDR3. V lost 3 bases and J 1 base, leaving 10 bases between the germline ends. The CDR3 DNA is TGCGCCAGCAGCTACGAGGCAGCCCAAGAGACCCAGTACTTC. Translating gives CASSYEAAQETQYF.

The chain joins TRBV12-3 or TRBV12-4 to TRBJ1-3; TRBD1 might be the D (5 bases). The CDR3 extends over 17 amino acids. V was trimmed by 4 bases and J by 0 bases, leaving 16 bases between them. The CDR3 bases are TGTGCCAGCAGTTCACTTCCGGGACTTCTCTCTGGAAACACCATATATTTT. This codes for CASSSLPGLLSGNTIYF.